This TCR beta chain was retrieved from a study of blood T cell repertoires in COVID-19. The wider study: Acute and convalescent COVID-19 specimens originated in the United States, Italy and Spain. Sources were T cells, B-cell-depleted T cells, or PBMCs; the material itself was cDNA or gDNA.

Authors' methods: Estimated nucleated cell counts came from reference gene primer amplification. Some clones are missing from TCRdb's copy, which holds only in-frame ones; the method was immunoSEQ multiplex PCR. That table supplies the V and J calls and clone size; D and trimming were determined from the DNA. There are around 130,000 clones in the sample; just over 75% occur only once, and 11% lies in the top ten. CDR1 and CDR2 from the germline V gene are GTSNPN and SVGIG (reference sequence). V gave up 2 bases and J gave up 7 bases; unmatched junction bases: 12. The CDR3 runs 15 residues. Source material: peripheral blood. The V call is TRBV30, the J call TRBJ2-7; 9 nucleotides match TRBD2. The clonotype was recovered from a human donor in a cohort sampled during active COVID-19. CDR3 region: CAWSIGGGAFGEQYF. The CDR3 region has the DNA TGTGCCTGGAGTATTGGCGGGGGGGCCTTTGGGGAGCAGTACTTC.